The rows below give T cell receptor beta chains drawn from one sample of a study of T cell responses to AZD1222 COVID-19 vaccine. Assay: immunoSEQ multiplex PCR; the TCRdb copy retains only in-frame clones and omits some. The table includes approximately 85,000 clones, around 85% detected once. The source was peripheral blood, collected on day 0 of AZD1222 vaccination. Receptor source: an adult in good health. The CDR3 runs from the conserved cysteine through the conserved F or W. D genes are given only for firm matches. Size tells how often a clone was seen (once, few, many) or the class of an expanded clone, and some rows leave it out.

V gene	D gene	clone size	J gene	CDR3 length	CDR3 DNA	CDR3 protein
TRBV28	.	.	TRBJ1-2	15	TGTGCCAGCAGTTTATTTGGGCCCGTAAGGAACGGCTACACCTTC	CASSLFGPVRNGYTF
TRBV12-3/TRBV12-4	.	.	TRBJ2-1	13	TGTGCCAGCAGTTTAGGGGGGGTTTATGAGCAGTTCTTC	CASSLGGVYEQFF
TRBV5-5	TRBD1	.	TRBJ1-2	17	TGTGCCAGCAGCTTGGATGCGACAGGGATTCGGCGGTATGGCTACACCTTC	CASSLDATGIRRYGYTF
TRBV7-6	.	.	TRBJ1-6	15	TGTGCCAGCAGCCGGTGGGACGACAACAATTCACCCCTCCACTTT	CASSRWDDNNSPLHF
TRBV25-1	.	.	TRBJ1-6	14	TGTGCCAGCAGTGGCTGGGGAGCGGGAGCACCCCTCCACTTT	CASSGWGAGAPLHF
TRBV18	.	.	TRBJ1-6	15	TGTGCCAGCTCACCCCGGGACCGGCTCAATTCACCCCTCCACTTT	CASSPRDRLNSPLHF
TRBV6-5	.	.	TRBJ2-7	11	TGTGCCAGCAGCCACACCTACGAGCAGTACTTC	CASSHTYEQYF
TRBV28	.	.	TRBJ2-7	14	TGTGCCAGCAGCGTTTCGGCCCAACCCTACGAGCAGTACTTC	CASSVSAQPYEQYF
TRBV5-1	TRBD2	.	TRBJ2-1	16	TGCGCCAGCGGACTAGCGGGGTCCAGCTCCTACAATGAGCAGTTCTTC	CASGLAGSSSYNEQFF
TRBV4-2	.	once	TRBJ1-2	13	TGTGCCAGCAGCCCGGACAATAACTATGGCTACACCTTC	CASSPDNNYGYTF
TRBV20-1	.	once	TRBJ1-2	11	TGCAGTGCTATCGAGAACTATGGCTACACCTTC	CSAIENYGYTF
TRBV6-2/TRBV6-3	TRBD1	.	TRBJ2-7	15	TGTGCCAGCAGTTCCCCGGGACAGGGACTATACGAGCAGTACTTC	CASSSPGQGLYEQYF
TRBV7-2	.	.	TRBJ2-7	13	TGTGCCAGCACCCTAGTGGGACCCTACGAGCAGTACTTC	CASTLVGPYEQYF
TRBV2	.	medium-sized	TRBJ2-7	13	TGTGCCAGCAGTCGGGACACCTCCTACGAGCAGTACTTC	CASSRDTSYEQYF
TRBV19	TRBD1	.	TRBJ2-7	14	TGTGCCAGTAGAGCCGGGACAGGGATCTACGAGCAGTACTTC	CASRAGTGIYEQYF
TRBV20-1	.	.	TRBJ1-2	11	TGCAGTGCCGAACCGCCGGGGGGCTACACCTTC	CSAEPPGGYTF
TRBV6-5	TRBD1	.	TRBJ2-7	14	TGTGCCAGCAAGCTCGGGACAGGGCCCTACGAGCAGTACTTC	CASKLGTGPYEQYF
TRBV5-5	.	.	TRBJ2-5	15	TGTGCCAGCAGCTTGGGTGGTCCGGGCGGGGAGACCCAGTACTTC	CASSLGGPGGETQYF
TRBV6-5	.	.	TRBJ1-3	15	TGTGCCAGCAGCCGAACGAGCCAAGGTGGAAACACCATATATTTT	CASSRTSQGGNTIYF
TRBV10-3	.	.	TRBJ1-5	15	TGTGCCATCAGTGGGGGGGCGGCCGGAGATCAGCCCCAGCATTTT	CAISGGAAGDQPQHF
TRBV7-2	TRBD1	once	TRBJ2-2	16	TGTGCCAGCAGCTTTACAGGGGGGTTTAGGCCCGGGGAGCTGTTTTTT	CASSFTGGFRPGELFF
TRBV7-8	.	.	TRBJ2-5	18	TGTGCCAGCAGCCTAGGAGGTAATGGACACGGTCGAAGGGAGACCCAGTACTTC	CASSLGGNGHGRRETQYF
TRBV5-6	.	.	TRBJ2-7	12	TGTGCCAGCAGCCCCATCGGTCGCGAGCAGTACTTC	CASSPIGREQYF
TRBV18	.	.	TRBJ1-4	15	TGTGCCAGCTCGGTGAACTTTGCAACTAATGAAAAACTGTTTTTT	CASSVNFATNEKLFF
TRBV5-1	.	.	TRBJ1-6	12	TGCGCCAGCGGTACTGGGAATTCACCCCTCCACTTT	CASGTGNSPLHF
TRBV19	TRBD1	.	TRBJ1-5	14	TGTGCCAGTAGTATAGACAGGGGGGTTCAGCCCCAGCATTTT	CASSIDRGVQPQHF
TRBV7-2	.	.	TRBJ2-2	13	TGTGCCAGCAGGGTTAGCGACACCGGGGAGCTGTTTTTT	CASRVSDTGELFF
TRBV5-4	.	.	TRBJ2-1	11	TGTGCCAGCAGCTTATACAATGAGCAGTTCTTC	CASSLYNEQFF